The sequence of this TCR beta chain was determined in a study of CXCR3-negative and CXCR3-positive naive CD8 T cells. There are 13 residues in the CDR3. 5' RACE with UMI labels generated the TRB cDNA libraries. TCRdb reprocessed the 5' RACE reads and reports one entry per CDR3 protein, with no DNA. The listing contains tens of thousands of distinct CDR3 sequences. Specimen: naive CXCR3- CD8+ T cells from blood. Subset reported: CD45RO-CCR7+CD27+CD95- naive CD8+ T cells lacking CXCR3 (TNR3-). The genes are TRBV12-3 or TRBV12-4 and TRBJ1-1. This TCR derives from a human donor in good health. Some clones in this sample may be carry-over from other donors' samples. CDR3 loop: CASSPSLNTEAFF.